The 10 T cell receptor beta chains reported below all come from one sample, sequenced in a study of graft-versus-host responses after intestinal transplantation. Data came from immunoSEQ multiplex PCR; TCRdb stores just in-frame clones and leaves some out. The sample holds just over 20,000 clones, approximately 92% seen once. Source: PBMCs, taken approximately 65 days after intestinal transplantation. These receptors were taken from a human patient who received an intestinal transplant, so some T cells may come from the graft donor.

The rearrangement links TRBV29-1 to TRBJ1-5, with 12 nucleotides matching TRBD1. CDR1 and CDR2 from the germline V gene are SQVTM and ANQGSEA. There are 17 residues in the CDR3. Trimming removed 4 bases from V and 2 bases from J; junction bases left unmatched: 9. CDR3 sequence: CSVVRDRGHQGNQPQHF. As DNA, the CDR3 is TGCAGCGTTGTAAGGGACAGGGGGCACCAAGGCAATCAGCCCCAGCATTTT.

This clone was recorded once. Written as DNA, the CDR3 is TGTGCCAGCAGCTCGTTTGGATATGGCTACACCTTC. Encoded protein: CASSSFGYGYTF. This chain uses TRBV7-9 with TRBJ1-2, with D unresolved. This CDR3 comprises 12 residues. The ends were cut back, 4 bases at V and 5 bases at J, with 8 bases in the middle. CDR1 and CDR2 from the germline V gene are SEHNR and FQNEAQ (reference sequence).

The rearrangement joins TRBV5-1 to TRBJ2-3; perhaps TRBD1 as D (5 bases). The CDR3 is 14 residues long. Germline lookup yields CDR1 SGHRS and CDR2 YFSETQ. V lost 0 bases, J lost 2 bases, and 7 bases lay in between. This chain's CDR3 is CASSLGTNTDTQYF. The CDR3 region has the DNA TGCGCCAGCAGCTTGGGGACAAACACAGATACGCAGTATTTT.

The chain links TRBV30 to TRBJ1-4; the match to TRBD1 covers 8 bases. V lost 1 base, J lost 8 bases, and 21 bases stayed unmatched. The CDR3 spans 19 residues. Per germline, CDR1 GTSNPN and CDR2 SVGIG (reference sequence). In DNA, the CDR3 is TGTGCCTGGAGTGGAGAGTCGTGGACAGGGCTACCCGATCCCGAAAAACTGTTTTTT. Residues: CAWSGESWTGLPDPEKLFF.

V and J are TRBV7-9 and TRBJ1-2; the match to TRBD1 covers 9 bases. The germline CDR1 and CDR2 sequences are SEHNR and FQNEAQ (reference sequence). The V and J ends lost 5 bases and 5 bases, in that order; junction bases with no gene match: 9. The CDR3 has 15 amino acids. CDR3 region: CASSNRDRALYGYTF. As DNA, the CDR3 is TGTGCCAGCAGCAACCGGGACAGGGCACTTTATGGCTACACCTTC.

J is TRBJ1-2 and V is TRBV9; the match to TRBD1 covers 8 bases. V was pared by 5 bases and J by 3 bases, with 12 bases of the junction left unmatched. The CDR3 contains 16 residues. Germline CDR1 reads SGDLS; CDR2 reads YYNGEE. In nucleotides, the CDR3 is TGTGCCAGCAGATATGACGGGACAGGTTTTGACTATGGCTACACCTTC. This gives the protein CASRYDGTGFDYGYTF.

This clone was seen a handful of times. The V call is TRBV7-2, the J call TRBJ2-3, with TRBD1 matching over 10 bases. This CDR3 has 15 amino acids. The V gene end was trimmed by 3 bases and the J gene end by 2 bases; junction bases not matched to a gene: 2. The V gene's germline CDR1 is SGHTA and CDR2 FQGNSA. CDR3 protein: CASSLGQGHTDTQYF. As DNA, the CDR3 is TGTGCCAGCAGCTTGGGACAGGGGCACACAGATACGCAGTATTTT.

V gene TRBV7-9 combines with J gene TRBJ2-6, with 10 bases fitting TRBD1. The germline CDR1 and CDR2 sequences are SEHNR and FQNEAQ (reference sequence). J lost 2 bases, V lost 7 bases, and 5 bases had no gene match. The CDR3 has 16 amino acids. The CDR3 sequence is CASTGDRGPGANVLTF. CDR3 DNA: TGTGCCAGCACCGGAGACAGGGGGCCTGGGGCCAACGTCCTGACTTTC.

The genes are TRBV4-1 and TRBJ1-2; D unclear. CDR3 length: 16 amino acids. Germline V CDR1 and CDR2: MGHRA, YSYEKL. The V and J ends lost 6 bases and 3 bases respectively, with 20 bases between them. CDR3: CASSLNSQRVDYGYTF. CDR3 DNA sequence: TGCGCCAGCAGTCTCAACAGTCAGAGGGTAGACTATGGCTACACCTTC.

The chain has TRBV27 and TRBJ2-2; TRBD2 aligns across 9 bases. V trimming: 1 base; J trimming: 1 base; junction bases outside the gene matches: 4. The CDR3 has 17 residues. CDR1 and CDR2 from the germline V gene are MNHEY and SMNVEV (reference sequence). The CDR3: CASSLWPAGGNTGELFF. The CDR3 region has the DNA TGTGCCAGCAGTTTATGGCCAGCGGGGGGGAACACCGGGGAGCTGTTTTTT.